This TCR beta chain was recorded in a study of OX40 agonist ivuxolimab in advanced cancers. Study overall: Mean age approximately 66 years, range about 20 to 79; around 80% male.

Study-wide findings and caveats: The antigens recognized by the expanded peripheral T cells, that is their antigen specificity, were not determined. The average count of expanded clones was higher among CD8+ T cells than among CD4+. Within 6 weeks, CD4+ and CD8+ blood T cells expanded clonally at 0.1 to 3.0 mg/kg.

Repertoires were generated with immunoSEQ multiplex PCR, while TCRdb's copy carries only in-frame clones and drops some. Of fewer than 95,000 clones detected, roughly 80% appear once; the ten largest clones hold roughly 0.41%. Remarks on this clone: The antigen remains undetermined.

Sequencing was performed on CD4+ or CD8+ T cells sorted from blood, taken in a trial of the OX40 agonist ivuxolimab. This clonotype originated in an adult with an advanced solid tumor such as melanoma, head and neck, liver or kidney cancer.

The CDR3 coding sequence is TGTGCCAGCAGCTCAAAAGGTGAAGCTTTCTTT. Translating it yields CASSSKGEAFF. The chain has TRBV7-9 and TRBJ1-1; D unclear. The germline V and J ends were trimmed by 4 bases and 7 bases, with 7 bases remaining between them. Germline V CDR1 and CDR2: SEHNR, FQNEAQ (reference sequence). The CDR3 totals 11 residues.